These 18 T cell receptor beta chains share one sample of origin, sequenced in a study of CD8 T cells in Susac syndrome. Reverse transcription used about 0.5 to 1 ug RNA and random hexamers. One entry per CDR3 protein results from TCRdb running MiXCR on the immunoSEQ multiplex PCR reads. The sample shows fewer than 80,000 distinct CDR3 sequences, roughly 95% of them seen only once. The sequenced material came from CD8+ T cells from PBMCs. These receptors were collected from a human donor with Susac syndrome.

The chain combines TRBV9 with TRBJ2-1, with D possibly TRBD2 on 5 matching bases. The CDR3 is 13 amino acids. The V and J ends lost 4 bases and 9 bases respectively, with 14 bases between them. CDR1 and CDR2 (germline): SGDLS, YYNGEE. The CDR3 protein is CASSPVERSEQFF. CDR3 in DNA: TGTGCCAGCAGCCCCGTAGAGCGGAGTGAGCAGTTCTTC.

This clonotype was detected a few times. The CDR3 here is CASSPGDSYEQYF. The CDR3, as DNA: TGTGCCAGCTCACCAGGGGACAGCTACGAGCAGTACTTC. V usage is TRBV18 and J usage is TRBJ2-7; 7 bases are a match to TRBD1. V trimming: 2 bases; J trimming: 3 bases; junction bases outside the gene matches: 1. Germline-derived CDR1 and CDR2 are KGHSH and LQKENI. The CDR3 sequence is 13 residues long.

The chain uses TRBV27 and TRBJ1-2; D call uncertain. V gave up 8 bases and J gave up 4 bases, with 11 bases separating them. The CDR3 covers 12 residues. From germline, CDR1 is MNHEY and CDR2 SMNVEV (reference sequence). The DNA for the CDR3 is TGTGCCAGCGGTGCGACTCCCTATGGCTACACCTTC. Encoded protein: CASGATPYGYTF.

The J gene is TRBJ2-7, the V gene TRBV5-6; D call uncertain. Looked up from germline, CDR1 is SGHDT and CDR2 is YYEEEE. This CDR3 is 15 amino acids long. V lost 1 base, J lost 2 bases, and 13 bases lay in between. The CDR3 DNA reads TGTGCCAGCAGCTTGATGGGGTACACCCCCTACGAGCAGTACTTC. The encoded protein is CASSLMGYTPYEQYF.

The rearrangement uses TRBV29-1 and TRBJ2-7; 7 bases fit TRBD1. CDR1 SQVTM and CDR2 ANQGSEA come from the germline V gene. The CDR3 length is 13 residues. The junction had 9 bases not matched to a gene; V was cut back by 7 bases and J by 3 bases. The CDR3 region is CSAVGDSVYEQYF. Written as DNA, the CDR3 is TGCAGCGCCGTCGGGGACAGCGTCTACGAGCAGTACTTC.

For the CDR3, the DNA is TGTGCCAGCAGCTTTGGGGGCGCGAACACCGGGGAGCTGTTTTTT. This encodes CASSFGGANTGELFF. The chain couples TRBV7-8 to TRBJ2-2; D may be TRBD1 (6 bases). Germline CDR1 SGHVS, CDR2 FQNEAQ. The CDR3 loop spans 15 amino acids. V lost 3 bases and J lost 0, with 8 bases in between.

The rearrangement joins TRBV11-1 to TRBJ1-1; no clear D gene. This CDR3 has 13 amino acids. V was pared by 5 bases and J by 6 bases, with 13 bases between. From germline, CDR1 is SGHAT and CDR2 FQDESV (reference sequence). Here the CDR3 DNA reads TGTGCCAGCAGCCCCGGGAGGGCGGCTGAAGCTTTCTTT. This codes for CASSPGRAAEAFF.

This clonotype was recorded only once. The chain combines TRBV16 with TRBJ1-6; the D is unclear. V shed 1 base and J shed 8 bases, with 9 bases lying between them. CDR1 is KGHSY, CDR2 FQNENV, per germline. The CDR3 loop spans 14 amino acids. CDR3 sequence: CASSQWAKDSPLHF. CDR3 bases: TGTGCCAGCAGCCAATGGGCCAAGGATTCACCCCTCCACTTT.

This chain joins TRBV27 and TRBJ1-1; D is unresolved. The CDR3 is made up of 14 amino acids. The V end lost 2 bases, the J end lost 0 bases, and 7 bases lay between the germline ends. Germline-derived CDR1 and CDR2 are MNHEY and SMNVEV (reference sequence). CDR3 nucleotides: TGTGCCAGCAGTTTAACCCAGATGAACACTGAAGCTTTCTTT. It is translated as CASSLTQMNTEAFF.

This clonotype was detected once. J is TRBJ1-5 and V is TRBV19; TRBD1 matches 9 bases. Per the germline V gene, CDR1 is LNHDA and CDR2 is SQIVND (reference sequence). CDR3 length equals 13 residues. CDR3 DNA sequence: TGTAAAACGGGACAGGGAGGGGATCAGCCCCAGCATTTT. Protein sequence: CKTGQGGDQPQHF.

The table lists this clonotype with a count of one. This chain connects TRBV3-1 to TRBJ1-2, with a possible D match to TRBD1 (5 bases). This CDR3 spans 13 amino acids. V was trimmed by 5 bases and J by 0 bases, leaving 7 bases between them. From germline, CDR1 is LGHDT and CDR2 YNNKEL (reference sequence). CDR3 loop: CASSLTANYGYTF. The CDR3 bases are TGTGCCAGCAGCTTGACAGCTAACTATGGCTACACCTTC.

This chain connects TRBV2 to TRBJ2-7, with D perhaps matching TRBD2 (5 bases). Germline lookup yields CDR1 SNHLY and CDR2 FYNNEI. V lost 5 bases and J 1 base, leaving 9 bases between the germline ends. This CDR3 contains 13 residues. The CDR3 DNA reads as TGTGCCAGCAGTAATCCGGGGTCCTACGAGCAGTACTTC. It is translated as CASSNPGSYEQYF.

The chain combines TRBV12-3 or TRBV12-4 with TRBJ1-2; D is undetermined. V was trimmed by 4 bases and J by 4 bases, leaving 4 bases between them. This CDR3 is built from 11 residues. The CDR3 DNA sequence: TGTGCCAGCAGTTCTTTCTATGGCTACACCTTC. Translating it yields CASSSFYGYTF.

CDR3 region: CASSLTGSGEKLFF. CDR3 nucleotides: TGTGCCAGCAGCCTGACAGGGAGTGGTGAAAAACTGTTTTTT. The chain uses TRBV14 and TRBJ1-4; 7 nucleotides agree with TRBD1. The CDR3 is 14 amino acids. The V gene end was trimmed by 4 bases and the J gene end by 7 bases; junction bases not matched to a gene: 6. Germline CDR1 SGHDN, CDR2 FVKESK.

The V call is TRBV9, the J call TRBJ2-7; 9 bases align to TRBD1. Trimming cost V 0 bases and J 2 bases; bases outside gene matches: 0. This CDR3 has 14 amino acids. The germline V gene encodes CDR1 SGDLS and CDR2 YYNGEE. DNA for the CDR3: TGTGCCAGCAGCGTAGGGACAGGGGCCTACGAGCAGTACTTC. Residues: CASSVGTGAYEQYF.

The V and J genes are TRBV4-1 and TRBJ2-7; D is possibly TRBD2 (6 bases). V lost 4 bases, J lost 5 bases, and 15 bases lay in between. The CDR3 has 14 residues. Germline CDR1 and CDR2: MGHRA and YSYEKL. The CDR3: CASSPGREYDEQYF. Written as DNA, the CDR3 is TGCGCCAGCAGCCCAGGACGGGAGTATGACGAGCAGTACTTC.

The CDR3 DNA reads as TGTGCCAGCAGCCCGGGACCCCCAGGGGACGAGCAGTACTTC. Its translation is CASSPGPPGDEQYF. The chain recombines TRBV5-4 with TRBJ2-7, with D maybe TRBD1 (6 bases). V was cut by 4 bases and J by 5 bases, with 16 bases left in between. Germline assignment: CDR1 SGHNT and CDR2 YYREEE (reference sequence). The CDR3 runs 14 residues.

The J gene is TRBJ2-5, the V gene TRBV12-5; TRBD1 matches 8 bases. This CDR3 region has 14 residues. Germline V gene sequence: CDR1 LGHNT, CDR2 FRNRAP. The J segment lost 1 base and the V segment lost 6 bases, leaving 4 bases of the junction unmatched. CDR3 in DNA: TGTGCTAGTGGCACAGGACAGGGCCAAGAGACCCAGTACTTC. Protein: CASGTGQGQETQYF.